This T cell receptor (beta chain) stems from a study of beta chain features in type 1 diabetes. The study, taken as a whole, reports: Whether HLA type influences TCRB rearrangement remained unresolved here. PCR might show a preference for shorter templates, equally across patients and controls. Across all four CD4+ subsets, people with type 1 diabetes showed modestly shorter TCRB CDR3s.

The CDR3 totals 15 residues. The trim removed 3 bases at V and 5 bases at J, leaving 6 bases unmatched. The germline gives CDR1 SNHLY, CDR2 FYNNEI. A few counts support this clone. What it binds is not known. Via the markers CD45RO/CCR7/CD25/CD127/CD95/CD27, stem cell-like memory, regulatory, central memory and naive CD4+ cells were sorted. As every portion of the isolated RNA was reverse transcribed, the sequencing read expressed TCRB transcripts. Sequencing was performed with immunoSEQ multiplex PCR; in TCRdb, only in-frame clones are kept and a portion is missing. This repertoire shows under 900,000 clones, 17% found once; its top ten account for 0.023%.

The material sequenced was naive CD4+ T cells from blood. The V call is TRBV2, the J call TRBJ2-7; 11 bases align to TRBD2. The TCR was taken from a woman younger than 35 in good health. The CDR3 nucleotides read TGTGCCAGCAGTGAGGCTAGCGGGAGGCTAGACGAGCAGTACTTC. Amino acids: CASSEASGRLDEQYF.